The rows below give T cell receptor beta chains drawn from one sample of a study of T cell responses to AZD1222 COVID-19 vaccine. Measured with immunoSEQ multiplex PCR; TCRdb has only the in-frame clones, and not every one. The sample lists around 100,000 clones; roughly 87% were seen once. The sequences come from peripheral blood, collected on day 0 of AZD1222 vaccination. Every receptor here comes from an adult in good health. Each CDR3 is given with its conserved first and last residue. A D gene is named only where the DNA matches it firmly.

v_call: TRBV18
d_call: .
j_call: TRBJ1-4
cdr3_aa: CASSPNDGASGEKLFF
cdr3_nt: TGTGCCAGCTCACCGAACGATGGGGCGAGCGGTGAAAAACTGTTTTTT

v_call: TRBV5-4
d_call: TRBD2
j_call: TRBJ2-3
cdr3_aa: CASSPGLVVDTQYF
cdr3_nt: TGTGCCAGCAGCCCCGGACTAGTTGTAGATACGCAGTATTTT

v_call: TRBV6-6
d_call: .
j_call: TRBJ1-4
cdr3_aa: CASSPPPREDEKLFF
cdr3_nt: TGTGCCAGCAGTCCCCCCCCCAGGGAGGATGAAAAACTGTTTTTT

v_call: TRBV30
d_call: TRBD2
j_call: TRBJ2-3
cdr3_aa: CAWSVAGLQYF
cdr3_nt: TGTGCCTGGAGTGTAGCGGGATTGCAGTATTTT

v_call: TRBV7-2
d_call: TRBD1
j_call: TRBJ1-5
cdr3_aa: CASSLYQGGQPQHF
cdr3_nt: TGTGCCAGCAGCTTATACCAGGGGGGGCAGCCCCAGCATTTT

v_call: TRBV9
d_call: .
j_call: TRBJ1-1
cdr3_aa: CASSATQDGNTEAFF
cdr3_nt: TGTGCCAGCAGCGCTACACAAGACGGGAACACTGAAGCTTTCTTT

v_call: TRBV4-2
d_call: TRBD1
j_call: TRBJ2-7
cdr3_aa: CASSQGGQGAYEQYF
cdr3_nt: TGTGCCAGCAGCCAAGGAGGGCAGGGGGCCTACGAGCAGTACTTC

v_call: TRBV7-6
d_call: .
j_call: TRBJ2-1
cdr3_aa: CASRKGTPSSYNEQFF
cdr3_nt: TGTGCCAGCAGAAAGGGGACCCCCAGTTCCTACAATGAGCAGTTCTTC

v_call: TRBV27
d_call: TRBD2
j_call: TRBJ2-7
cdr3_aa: CASSLSGTSGDAYEQYF
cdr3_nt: TGTGCCAGCAGTTTATCGGGGACTAGCGGGGATGCCTACGAGCAGTACTTC

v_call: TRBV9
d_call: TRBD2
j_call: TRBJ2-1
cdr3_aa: CASSVGGGPSEQFF
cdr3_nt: TGTGCCAGCAGCGTAGGCGGGGGGCCCAGTGAGCAGTTCTTC

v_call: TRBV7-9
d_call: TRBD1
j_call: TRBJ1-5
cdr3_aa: CASSKTGGNQPQHF
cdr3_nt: TGTGCCAGCAGCAAAACAGGGGGGAATCAGCCCCAGCATTTT

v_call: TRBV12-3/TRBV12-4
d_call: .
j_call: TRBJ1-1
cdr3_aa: CASSLSGEAFF
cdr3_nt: TGTGCCAGCAGTTTGTCCGGTGAAGCTTTCTTT

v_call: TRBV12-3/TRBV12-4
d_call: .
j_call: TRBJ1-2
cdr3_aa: CASSTGLVGYTF
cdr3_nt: TGTGCCAGCAGCACAGGGTTGGTGGGCTACACCTTC

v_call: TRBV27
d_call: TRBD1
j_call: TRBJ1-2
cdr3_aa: CASSTIQGAGYTF
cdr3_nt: TGTGCCAGCAGTACCATTCAGGGGGCCGGCTACACCTTC

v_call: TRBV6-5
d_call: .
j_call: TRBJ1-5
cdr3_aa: CASSMGGYQPQHF
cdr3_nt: TGTGCCAGCAGCATGGGGGGCTATCAGCCCCAGCATTTT

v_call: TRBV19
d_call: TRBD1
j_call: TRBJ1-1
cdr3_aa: CASKRGQVELAFF
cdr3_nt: TGTGCCAGTAAGAGGGGACAGGTTGAGTTGGCTTTCTTT